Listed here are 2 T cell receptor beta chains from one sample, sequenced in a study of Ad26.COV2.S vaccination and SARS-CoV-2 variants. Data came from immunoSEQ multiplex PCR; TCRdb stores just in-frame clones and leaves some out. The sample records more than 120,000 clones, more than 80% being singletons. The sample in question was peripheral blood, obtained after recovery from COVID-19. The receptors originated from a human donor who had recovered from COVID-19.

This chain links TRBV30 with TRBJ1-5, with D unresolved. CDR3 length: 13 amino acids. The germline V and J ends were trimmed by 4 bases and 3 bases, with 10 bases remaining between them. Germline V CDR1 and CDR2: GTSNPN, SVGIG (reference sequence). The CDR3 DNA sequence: TGTGCCTGGAATCCTGGGCTCAATCAGCCCCAGCATTTT. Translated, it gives CAWNPGLNQPQHF. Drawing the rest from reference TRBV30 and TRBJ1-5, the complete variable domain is SQTIHQWPATLVQPVGSPLSLECTVEGTSNPNLYWYRQAAGRGLQLLFYSVGIGQISSEVPQNLSASRPQDRQFILSSKKLLLSDSGFYLCAWNPGLNQPQHFGDGTRLSIL.

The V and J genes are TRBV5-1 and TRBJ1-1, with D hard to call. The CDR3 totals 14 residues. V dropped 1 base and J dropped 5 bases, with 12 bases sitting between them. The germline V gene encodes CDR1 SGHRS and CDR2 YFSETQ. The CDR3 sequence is CASSLFGSRTEAFF. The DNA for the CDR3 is TGCGCCAGCAGCTTGTTTGGGAGTAGGACTGAAGCTTTCTTT.